This T cell receptor (beta chain) was recovered during a study of T cells after yellow fever vaccination. The wider study: In the case of low-cell-number fractions, SMART-Seq v4 Ultra Low Input was used for preparation.

This clonotype was observed a handful of times. Its target is unknown. By 5'RACE template switching, TCR cDNA was produced, with a universal primer site and UMIs added in the process. MiXCR, run by TCRdb on the 5' RACE reads, gives a single entry per CDR3 protein. The data contain a few hundred thousand distinct CDR3 sequences, around 3.9% of them seen just once; the ten biggest clones take up roughly a quarter. Study-wide results and limits: A weaker but faster secondary response was observed, peaking on day 5 versus 15.

The sample consisted of PBMCs, taken 5 days after the yellow fever booster vaccination. The receptor comes from a man younger than 35 who received the YFV17D yellow fever vaccine.

The CDR3 nucleotides are TGTGCCAGCAGCTTAAACAGGGAGTCACCCCTCCACTTT. This encodes CASSLNRESPLHF. This rearrangement joins TRBV11-3 to TRBJ1-6; D may be TRBD1 (6 bases). V was pared by 2 bases and J by 10 bases, with 9 bases between. The CDR3 has 13 amino acids. Germline loops: CDR1 SGHNT, CDR2 YENEEA.